The present TCR beta chain was sequenced within a study of cytomegalovirus exposure and HLA in healthy donors. Findings and caveats of the study: Most sequenced TCRs were rare (though some public TCRs occurred in many donors).

Turning to this clone: The target antigen is unknown.

The PCR used 60 Vbeta and 13 Jbeta primers. TCRdb keeps only in-frame clones here, not all; method: immunoSEQ multiplex PCR. The sample lists around 65,000 clones; about two thirds were seen once. The CDR3 sequence is 13 residues long. V trimming: 5 bases; J trimming: 5 bases; junction bases outside the gene matches: 5. CDR1 and CDR2 (germline): LNHDA, SQIVND (reference sequence). This chain joins TRBV19 and TRBJ1-1, with TRBD1 identical over 7 bases. This TCR derives from a middle-aged man in good health and CMV-seropositive. The sample was PBMCs. The CDR3 region has the DNA TGTGCCAGTAGTGGTCAGGGGGGAACTGAAGCTTTCTTT. It specifies CASSGQGGTEAFF.